This TCR beta chain appears in the sequencing data of a study of cytomegalovirus exposure and HLA in healthy donors (TCRdb year 2017). Study-wide context: In an earlier analysis of 550 to 750 of the donors, roughly 300 Gb of sequence data and 90 million to 120 million unique TCR beta sequences from about 179 million T cells were reported. The study used immunosequencing to profile the T cell repertoires of hundreds of subjects and linked those repertoires to cytomegalovirus serostatus. An early release that covered some 640 HLA-typed donors contained about 290 gigabases of sequencing data and about 93 million unique TCR sequences. Genome-wide SNP genotypes for about 65% of the 666 donors were used in a later genetic analysis, which treated that subset as a discovery cohort. The study aimed to test whether signatures of past pathogen exposure could be identified by cataloging public T cell receptors. HLA typing included class I and class II loci at four-digit resolution. Roughly 5 DR-DQ haplotypes were handled as single units for association and clustering, since linkage in the cohort was strong. Donor age, sex, ethnicity and CMV serostatus were compiled alongside the repertoire data. Across 398 genotyped donors of the cohort, an average of about 220,000 unique TCR beta nucleotide sequences per donor were sequenced, and 15% to 20% of those sequences were non-productive. Rather than drawing on any new phenotypic data, the later analysis identified candidate immune exposures from TCR beta sequences and the way those sequences occurred across donors. Among the roughly 400 genotyped donors, around 79% belonged to the genetic ancestry cluster associated with self-reported Caucasian donors. Every repertoire in the discovery cohort had been generated on one and the same sequencing platform. A later analysis re-analyzed previously published TCR beta repertoires from 600 to 850 donors and added high-resolution HLA genotyping to study TCR occurrence patterns. The number of typed donors differed by locus: 629-630 for A, B, C, DRB1 and DQB1; 522 for DQA1; about 600 for DPA1; and roughly 470 for DPB1. An earlier analysis of roughly 600 of the donors used high-throughput TCR beta sequencing to judge whether each TCR beta V gene segment behaved as functional or pseudogenic. In addition to the first cohort of 666 subjects, a separate validation cohort of approximately 110 different subjects was used. To predict cytomegalovirus infection status, the study combined high-throughput TCR immunosequencing, statistical association of individual TCRs with disease status, and machine learning. Broader findings and caveats from the paper: A later analysis associated about 17,000 TCR beta sequences with specific HLA alleles at a false discovery rate of 0.05. In this cohort, only TCR beta chains were sequenced, and detectable features were limited by the absence of alpha or paired-chain data. Because counts were too low, seventeen rarely observed V segments, including chromosome 9 orphons, were left out of the earlier analysis of approximately 500 of the donors. Compared with equally common non-associated chains, HLA-associated TCR beta chains in a later analysis were more clonally expanded and had lower generation probabilities. When HLA alleles, especially DR and DQ, strongly co-occurred, TCR associations were difficult to assign to individual alleles. In vitro tests confirmed that three of the cytomegalovirus-associated TCR beta chains recognize cytomegalovirus antigens. A further reported finding was that TCR beta sequences accurately predicted the HLA-A and HLA-B alleles for most subjects in the first cohort. A later genetic analysis associated a missense DCLRE1C variant with V-gene and J-gene trimming of TCR beta chains, and an independent cohort replicated the association. The authors suggested that the approach could potentially be generalized to other disease states and immunological phenotypes. In an earlier analysis of roughly 560 of the donors, most TCR beta V segments were observed in productive rearrangements about 90% or about 30% of the time, broadly matching IMGT annotations. In the study, 164 TCR beta chains were listed as associated with cytomegalovirus. A group of highly shared sequence variants was considered likely to be a technical artifact of the sequencing pipeline. CMV serostatus was the only immune exposure information available for the cohort. Most CMV-associated TCR beta chains appeared to be HLA-restricted in a later analysis, and the HLA associations seemed to be driven largely by CMV exposure. In a later analysis, the rate of TCR association differed among HLA loci, with DRB1 alleles having the most associated TCRs and HLA-C alleles having the fewest. In both the original and validation cohorts, the classifier was reported to diagnose cytomegalovirus status with high specificity and sensitivity. In a later analysis, several top co-occurrence clusters were reported to appear linked to parvovirus B19, influenza, CMV and Epstein-Barr virus. Because HLA typing was missing for some donors at each locus, association tests included only the typed subset. Linkage disequilibrium might explain the correlated functional status among segregating V segments, but an unknown experimental factor could not be excluded. Some IMGT-functional V segments, including TRBV6-2 and TRBV6-3, could not be told apart with the 87-base-pair reads, so those segments were excluded. According to a later genetic analysis, donors in an Asian-associated ancestry cluster had fewer N-insertions in productive TCRs than the roughly 670-donor mean. Most TCR sequences were observed very rarely across donors, whereas some public TCRs were present in many individuals. Presence/absence analyses assumed roughly uniform sequencing depth across donors, an assumption that may not hold.

In total, approximately 690 healthy bone marrow donors made up the cohort. All cohort members were sampled while nominally healthy, although unrecorded immune exposures were likely present. The donor was CMV seronegative and belonged to the group of 352 seronegative cohort members. A peripheral blood sample was provided by each donor, and peripheral blood mononuclear cells were used for TCR beta sequencing. Genomic DNA extraction from the blood cell samples was performed with the Qiagen DNeasy Blood Extraction Kit. In regard to this clone: This clone's antigen is unknown.

The germline V gene provides CDR1 SGDLS and CDR2 YYNGEE. The CDR3 holds 15 amino acids from the cysteine to the phenylalanine. The DNA shown is the 45-base CDR3, in frame from base 1. V loses 1 base, J loses 0 bases, and the germline ends lie 8 bases apart. Library prep was done by the immunoSEQ multiplex PCR assay. For the multiplex PCR, a mixture combining 60 forward primers for TCR Vbeta segments and 13 reverse primers for TCR Jbeta segments was used. The CDR3 region of rearranged TCR beta genes was amplified from genomic DNA by a multiplex PCR assay. The Illumina HiSeq System was used to sequence the amplified TCR beta libraries as 87-base-pair reads. The source study handled its data this way. A later analysis counted around 72 million unique TCR beta chains across the 640 or so repertoires, and around 9.9 million of these chains were shared by at least two donors. A nearest-neighbor algorithm error-corrected the raw reads and collapsed the reads into unique sequences, merging closely related sequences to remove PCR and sequencing errors. Alignment of CDR3 sequences to IMGT reference sequences was used to assign V, D and J gene segments. For a sequence to be retained, at least a six-nucleotide match to both a V gene segment and a J gene segment was required. A rearrangement was called productive if the CDR3 had no stop codons and remained in frame with V and J, and every other rearrangement was called non-productive. Following IMGT convention, CDR3 was defined as the stretch from the second conserved V-encoded cysteine up to the conserved J-encoded phenylalanine. Sequences without an unambiguous match to a single V gene segment were excluded from the earlier analysis of several hundred of the donors. In an earlier analysis of about 590 of the donors, a V segment was called functional when productive rearrangements were above 56.7%, and segregating when the standard deviation between donors exceeded 5%. To diagnose cytomegalovirus status from the catalog of TCR beta chain sequences, a statistical classification framework was built. A later analysis assigned V and J genes by comparing TCR nucleotide sequences with IMGT/GENE-DB human TR gene sequences. The TCRdist pipeline was used in a later analysis to assign CDR3 sequences and most-parsimonious VDJ recombination scenarios. In a later analysis, every TCR beta chain was defined by the combination of its CDR3 amino acid sequence and its V-gene family, and reads without a unique V-gene family were dropped. A later analysis removed several hundred highly shared, low-generation-probability nucleotide sequences to deal with suspected cross-contamination and a sequencing artifact. For each public chain, a later analysis derived a clonal expansion index from normalized ranks of inferred template counts within each repertoire. In a later analysis, generation probabilities were computed using a VDJ recombination model fitted to out-of-frame rearrangements, and the results were checked against IGoR. Hypergeometric tests were used in a later analysis to score TCR-TCR, TCR-HLA and TCR-CMV co-occurrence, with a repertoire-size bias correction applied to the TCR pairs. False discovery rates were estimated in a later analysis by permuting HLA or CMV assignments 20 times. In a later analysis, co-occurring TCRs were grouped using DBSCAN, and TCRdist sequence similarity was added for clustering within HLA-allele-positive subsets. For co-occurrence clustering, repertoires with fewer than 30,000 or more than 120,000 public chains were excluded, along with a handful of repertoires with anomalous nucleotide sharing. The source is immuneACCESS, and TCRdb retained only in-frame sequences with V and J called. Part of the clones is not carried over; for the studies checked, unresolved V genes explain less than half of this, and the remainder is unexplained. V and J calls plus clone size are reproduced from that table; the DNA served to infer D and trimming. The sample's table lists a count of about 130,000 clones. The ten largest clones add up to about 2.2% of the sample.

The V and J genes are TRBV9 and TRBJ2-1; too little of a D gene remains to name it. Sequencing was carried out using PBMCs. This clonotype was sampled from a man aged 35-49 years in good health and CMV-seronegative. The nucleotide sequence is given as TGTGCCAGCAGCGTATTCGGGTACTCCTACAATGAGCAGTTCTTC. This translates into CASSVFGYSYNEQFF.